Listed below are T cell receptor beta chains from one sample, sequenced in a study of identical twins. Each CDR3 protein gets one entry after TCRdb re-called the 5' RACE reads with MiXCR. The sample gives 250,000 or so distinct CDR3 sequences, 7.5% of which show up once; less than 6.5% is in the top ten. The same data also went into a second study, on yellow fever vaccine responses in identical twins.

What was sequenced was CD8+ T cells sorted from blood. These receptors came from a woman aged 18 to 35 in good health. Both conserved end residues are part of each CDR3. D genes are given only for firm matches. Clone size is given for some rows only: seen once, a few or many times, or a class if the clone is expanded.

d_call	v_call	clone_size	j_call	cdr3_nt	cdr3_aa
TRBD2	TRBV11-3	few	TRBJ2-1	TGTGCCAGCAGCTGGGTGAGCGGGGAGATCTACAATGAGCAGTTCTTC	CASSWVSGEIYNEQFF
NA	TRBV6-1	many	TRBJ2-1	TGTGCCAGCAGCCCCAGGGTGGTTCCGATCTACAATGAGCAGTTCTTC	CASSPRVVPIYNEQFF
NA	TRBV6-5	few	TRBJ1-3	TGTGCCAGCAGTTACTCGACAGAAGGAAACACCATATATTTT	CASSYSTEGNTIYF
NA	TRBV29-1	many	TRBJ1-2	TGCAGCGTTGAGCTGCGGAACTATGGCTACACCTTC	CSVELRNYGYTF
TRBD2	TRBV4-1	few	TRBJ2-1	TGCGCCAGCAGCCAAGATCAGTACCCAGCGGGAGAAACCTACAATGAGCAGTTCTTC	CASSQDQYPAGETYNEQFF
NA	TRBV20-1	NA	TRBJ2-5	TGCAGTGCTAGAGAAGGGGACACAGAGACGGAGCAACTGGGAGAGACCCAGTACTTC	CSAREGDTETEQLGETQYF
NA	TRBV4-1	few	TRBJ2-3	TGCGCCAGCAGCCACTCCGGCGGGACAAGCACAGATACGCAGTATTTT	CASSHSGGTSTDTQYF
NA	TRBV20-1	many	TRBJ2-1	TGCAGTGCTAGTTGGCACTACAATGAGCAGTTCTTC	CSASWHYNEQFF
NA	TRBV15	few	TRBJ1-2	TGTGCCACCAGCAGACTTGTACTAGGATCTAACTATGGCTACACCTTC	CATSRLVLGSNYGYTF
NA	TRBV28	few	TRBJ1-4	TGTGCCAGCAGTCCCCGTGGGGCAGGTGCAACTAATGAAAAACTGTTTTTT	CASSPRGAGATNEKLFF
NA	TRBV6-2/TRBV6-3	NA	TRBJ2-7	TGTGCCAGCAGTTACGGCGGGGGCCCATCGCACGAGCAGTACTTC	CASSYGGGPSHEQYF
NA	TRBV7-3	NA	TRBJ2-1	TGTGCCAGCAGCTTAGCGGCTAATGAGCAGTTCTTC	CASSLAANEQFF
NA	TRBV15	many	TRBJ2-5	TGTGCCACCAGCAGAGATCAGGGCACCGGGGAGACCCAGTACTTC	CATSRDQGTGETQYF
NA	TRBV9	many	TRBJ2-1	NA	CASSVGTGINEQLF
TRBD1	TRBV23-1	NA	TRBJ2-2	TGCACCAGCAGTCAATTCCCCCGGGACAGGGGACAATCCGGGGAGCTGTTTTTT	CTSSQFPRDRGQSGELFF
NA	TRBV28	few	TRBJ1-4	TGTGCCAGCAGTTTAGTAGAGACATTCACTAATGAAAAACTGTTTTTT	CASSLVETFTNEKLFF
TRBD1	TRBV7-9	NA	TRBJ2-5	TGTGCCATCGAAGCCGGGACAGGGGCCCAAGAGACCCAGTACTTC	CAIEAGTGAQETQYF
NA	TRBV16	NA	TRBJ1-1	TGTGCCAGCAGTTACACTGTGTTGGGTGAGGACACTGAAGCTTTCTTT	CASSYTVLGEDTEAFF
NA	TRBV12-3/TRBV12-4	many	TRBJ2-4	TGTGCCAGCAGTCTTGACAGAAACATTCAGTACTTC	CASSLDRNIQYF
TRBD1	TRBV6-5	NA	TRBJ2-5	TGTGCCAGCAGTTACCTGACAGGGCAAGAGACCCAGTACTTC	CASSYLTGQETQYF
NA	TRBV20-1	few	TRBJ2-1	TGCAGTGCTAGTGGCGGTGAGCAGTTCTTC	CSASGGEQFF